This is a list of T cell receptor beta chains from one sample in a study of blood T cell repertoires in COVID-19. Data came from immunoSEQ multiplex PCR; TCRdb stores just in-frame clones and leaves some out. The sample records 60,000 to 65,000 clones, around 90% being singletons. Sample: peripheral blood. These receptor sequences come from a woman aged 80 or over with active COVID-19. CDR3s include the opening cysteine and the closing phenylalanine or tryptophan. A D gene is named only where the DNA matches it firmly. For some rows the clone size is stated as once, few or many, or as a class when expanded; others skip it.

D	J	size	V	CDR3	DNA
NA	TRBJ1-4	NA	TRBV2	CASSEGAGRNEKLFF	TGTGCCAGCAGTGAGGGGGCAGGAAGGAATGAAAAACTGTTTTTT
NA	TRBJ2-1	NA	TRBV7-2	CASSHPVNEQFF	TGTGCCAGCAGTCATCCGGTGAATGAGCAGTTCTTC
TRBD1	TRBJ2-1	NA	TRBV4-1	CASSRDRGWNEQFF	TGCGCCAGCAGCCGAGACAGGGGGTGGAATGAGCAGTTCTTC
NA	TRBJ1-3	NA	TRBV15	CATSRDRGTGNTIYF	TGTGCCACCAGCAGAGATAGGGGCACTGGAAACACCATATATTTT
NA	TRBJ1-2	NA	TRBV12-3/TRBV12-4	CASRIDRDYGYTF	TGTGCCAGCAGAATTGACAGAGACTATGGCTACACCTTC
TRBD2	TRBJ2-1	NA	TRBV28	CASSLTAGGPPYNEQFF	TGTGCCAGCAGTTTAACCGCGGGAGGGCCCCCCTACAATGAGCAGTTCTTC
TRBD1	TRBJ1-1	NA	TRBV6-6	CASSYGDSGTEAFF	TGTGCCAGCAGTTACGGGGACAGTGGCACTGAAGCTTTCTTT
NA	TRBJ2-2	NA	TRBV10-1	CASSGQINTGELFF	TGCGCCAGCAGTGGACAGATAAACACCGGGGAGCTGTTTTTT
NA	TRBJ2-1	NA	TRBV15	CATSRAGGTYNEQFF	TGTGCCACCAGCAGGGCTGGAGGCACCTACAATGAGCAGTTCTTC
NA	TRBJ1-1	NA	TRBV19	CASSMRTEAFF	TGTGCCAGTAGTATGCGGACTGAAGCTTTCTTT
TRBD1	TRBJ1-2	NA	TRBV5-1	CASSLATGQGNYGYTF	TGCGCCAGCAGCTTGGCCACGGGACAGGGGAACTATGGCTACACCTTC
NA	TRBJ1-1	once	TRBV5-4	CASSFSGGNTEAFF	TGTGCCAGCAGCTTTTCGGGGGGGAACACTGAAGCTTTCTTT
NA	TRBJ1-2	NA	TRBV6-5	CASRPGFPHGYTF	TGTGCCAGCAGGCCAGGGTTTCCCCATGGCTACACCTTC